Listed below are T cell receptor beta chains from one sample, sequenced in a study of blood T cells in healthy people across ages. TCRdb re-derived calls from the 5' RACE reads in MiXCR, one entry per CDR3 protein. The sample lists around 1.1 million distinct CDR3 sequences; about two fifths were seen once. What was sequenced was blood. The receptors originated from a young man in good health. Each CDR3 is given with its conserved first and last residue. A D gene is named only where the DNA matches it firmly. Clone size is shown for a subset of rows, as once, few, many or a class of expanded clone.

TRBV4-1,TRBJ2-5,NA,NA,TGCGCCAGCAGCCAAGAGCCGGGATCACCGTGGGATTCGGGAGAGACCCAGTACTTC,CASSQEPGSPWDSGETQYF
TRBV15,TRBJ2-3,TRBD2,few,TGTGCCACCAGCAGAGATTCAAGGAGCGGGGGAACATTGGAAGATACGCAGTATTTT,CATSRDSRSGGTLEDTQYF
TRBV7-2,TRBJ2-4,NA,NA,TGTGCCAGCAGCCCGAGGGGGGTAGCCAAAAACATTCAGTACTTC,CASSPRGVAKNIQYF
TRBV7-8,TRBJ1-1,NA,NA,TGTGCCAGCAGCATGCTGGGTTACCGAACAAACTGGTGGGGCACTGAAGCTTTCTTT,CASSMLGYRTNWWGTEAFF
TRBV6-1,TRBJ2-1,NA,few,TGTGCCAGCAGTGGGGTCAGCTACAATGAGCAGTTCTTC,CASSGVSYNEQFF
TRBV5-1,TRBJ2-5,NA,NA,TGCGCCAGCAGCTTACAGGTTCAGGAGGGTGGAGAGACCCAGTACTTC,CASSLQVQEGGETQYF
TRBV28,TRBJ2-5,NA,NA,TGTGCCAGCAGCCCAGAGGCGGTTTGGCAAGGGACCCAGTACTTC,CASSPEAVWQGTQYF
TRBV7-2,TRBJ2-3,NA,NA,TGTGCCAGCAGCTACAGGACTGTTCGAGATACGCAGTATTTT,CASSYRTVRDTQYF
TRBV6-5,TRBJ2-3,TRBD2,NA,TGTGCCAGCGCCGGGAGGGTCGGCACAGATACGCAGTATTTT,CASAGRVGTDTQYF
TRBV20-1,TRBJ2-1,NA,NA,TGCAGTGCTTGCCGGGGGGCAGGCAATGAGCAGTTCTTC,CSACRGAGNEQFF
TRBV6-1,TRBJ2-7,NA,NA,TGTGCCAGCAATGAAGCGCAGGACGAGCAGTACTTC,CASNEAQDEQYF
TRBV20-1,TRBJ2-3,NA,few,TGCAGTGCTAGGGAGCCCCTTAGCACAGATACGCAGTATTTT,CSAREPLSTDTQYF
TRBV12-3/TRBV12-4,TRBJ2-1,NA,few,TGTGCCAGCAGTTCGACTCTCGGGCAGTTCTTC,CASSSTLGQFF
TRBV5-1,TRBJ1-1,NA,NA,TGCGCCAGCAGCTTTGATCCGGGGGCTCTGAACACTGAAGCTTTCTTT,CASSFDPGALNTEAFF
TRBV7-3,TRBJ2-3,TRBD2,many,TGTGCCAGCAGCCGGGGACTAGCCACAGATACGCAGTATTTT,CASSRGLATDTQYF
TRBV4-3,TRBJ2-1,NA,many,TGCGCCAGCAGCCAAGATCATAGAGGCGCTCCTACCTACAATGAGCAGTTCTTC,CASSQDHRGAPTYNEQFF
TRBV5-1,TRBJ1-1,NA,NA,TGCGCCAGCAGCTCCTCCCACGACAGAAACACTGAAGCTTTCTTT,CASSSSHDRNTEAFF
TRBV11-1,TRBJ2-7,NA,NA,TGTGCCAGCAGCTCCCCCCCTGAGGACGGAACCTACGAGCAGTACTTC,CASSSPPEDGTYEQYF
TRBV4-2,TRBJ2-7,NA,few,TGTGCCAGCAGGGGCCGGGACAGCGGGAACTACGAGCAGTACTTC,CASRGRDSGNYEQYF
TRBV6-5,TRBJ2-7,TRBD2,NA,TGTGCCAGCAGCCCCGGACTAGGCAACTACGAGCAGTACTTC,CASSPGLGNYEQYF
TRBV4-3,TRBJ2-5,NA,NA,TGCGCCAGCAGCCAAGATTCGGTACGAATTCAAGAGACCCAGTACTTC,CASSQDSVRIQETQYF
TRBV3-1,TRBJ1-2,NA,NA,TGTGCCAGCCGTAAGCTGGGAAACTATGGCTACACCTTC,CASRKLGNYGYTF
TRBV2,TRBJ1-5,NA,few,TGTGCCAGCAGTGAAAGCGGGCGCGCTCAGCCCCAGCATTTT,CASSESGRAQPQHF
TRBV5-1,TRBJ2-1,TRBD2,NA,TGCGCCAGCAGCAACGAACGGGGGGAGCTAATTGAGCAGTTCTTC,CASSNERGELIEQFF
TRBV28,TRBJ2-4,TRBD2,NA,TGTGCCAGCAGTTTGAGCGGGACGAAGATAGCCAAAAACATTCAGTACTTC,CASSLSGTKIAKNIQYF
TRBV6-6,TRBJ2-3,TRBD1,few,TGTGCCAGCAGTTACTCGAGTAGGGGGCCTAATACGCAGTATTTT,CASSYSSRGPNTQYF
TRBV4-3,TRBJ2-3,NA,NA,TGCGCCAGCAGCCAAGTCTGGACGGGGGAAGTCACAGATACGCAGTATTTT,CASSQVWTGEVTDTQYF
TRBV5-1,TRBJ1-1,NA,NA,TGCGCCAGCAGCCCGCGGGGGGGGACATACACTGAAGCTTTCTTT,CASSPRGGTYTEAFF
TRBV6-2/TRBV6-3,TRBJ1-2,NA,once,TGTGCCAGCACTGACCGCTTGCGATACCTCACCGGGCCCGGGGTCTATGGCCACACCTTC,CASTDRLRYLTGPGVYGHTF
TRBV7-2,TRBJ1-2,NA,NA,TGTGCCAGCAGCTTTGCTGCTAGTAACTATGGCTACACCTTC,CASSFAASNYGYTF
TRBV11-2,TRBJ2-1,NA,NA,TGTGCCAGCAGCTTAAATCCGAGGAGCTCCTACAATGAGCAGTTCTTC,CASSLNPRSSYNEQFF
TRBV6-6,TRBJ1-6,NA,NA,TGTGCCAGCAGTTACAGAGGGGCCGGTAATTCACCCCCCCACTTT,CASSYRGAGNSPPHF
TRBV6-6,TRBJ1-2,NA,NA,TGTGCCAGCAGACTGGGACCGGGTCTTAATGATGGCTACACCTTC,CASRLGPGLNDGYTF
TRBV9,TRBJ2-5,NA,NA,TGTGCCAGCAGCGTAGGTGGGGACGGGGCAAGGATGGAGACCCAGTACTTC,CASSVGGDGARMETQYF
TRBV9,TRBJ2-5,TRBD2,NA,TGTGCCAGCAGCGCATCTCCCGGGACTAGCGGGGGTGAGCAGTACTTC,CASSASPGTSGGEQYF
TRBV18,TRBJ1-2,TRBD1,NA,TGTGCCAGCTCACCTCGGACAGGGGCCTCGACTAACTATGGCTACACCTTC,CASSPRTGASTNYGYTF
TRBV10-3,TRBJ1-2,TRBD1,few,TGTGCCATCAGGGGGGACAGTGTCATCTATGGCTACACCTTC,CAIRGDSVIYGYTF
TRBV7-9,TRBJ1-1,NA,few,TGTGCCAGCAGCTTAGCCCAGGGCCAGAACACTGAAGCTTTCTTT,CASSLAQGQNTEAFF
TRBV11-2,TRBJ2-7,NA,few,TGTGCCAGCAGCTTTCCACTTTCGACAGGTTCCTACGAGCAGTACTTC,CASSFPLSTGSYEQYF
TRBV7-9,TRBJ1-2,NA,few,TGTGCCAGCAGCTTAGCGTACAGACAACCCTATGGCTACACCTTC,CASSLAYRQPYGYTF
TRBV6-2/TRBV6-3,TRBJ2-3,NA,many,TGTGCCAGCAGTTACCCAGATACGCAGTATTTT,CASSYPDTQYF
TRBV20-1,TRBJ2-7,NA,NA,TGCAGTGCTAGAGAAATACTAGTTGGGGCCTACGAGCAGTACTTC,CSAREILVGAYEQYF
TRBV4-3,TRBJ2-2,NA,few,TGCGCCAGCAGCCAAACCTTCACCAACACCGGGGAGCTGTTTTTT,CASSQTFTNTGELFF